This section outlines one T cell receptor beta chain sequence together with its context. This clone's antigen is unknown. No base quality values were provided; no much bigger clone lies one nucleotide off. Via the germline V gene, CDR1 is MNHEY and CDR2 SVGEGT. The CDR3 goes from the cysteine to the phenylalanine over 14 residues. Only CDR3 DNA remains: 42 bases, in frame from the first base. V loses 4 bases, J loses 8 bases, and the germline ends lie 14 bases apart. These data are taken from a study of blood T cell repertoires in COVID-19 (dated by TCRdb to between 2020 and 2021). Broadly, across the study: The collaborator samples originated in the United States, Italy and Spain and spanned the acute and convalescent phases of COVID-19. The dataset comprised deeply sampled blood TCRbeta repertoires from subjects exposed to, actively infected with, or recovered from COVID-19. Samples were obtained from the ongoing ImmuneRACE study (first 160 participants) and from some 1,200 subjects provided by 6 global collaborators. Nearly every sample came with metadata listing a de-identified subject ID, COVID-19 status, age in years and sex. Where HLA class I and class II types were available, the types were taken from metadata supplied by the sample provider, not from assay-based typing. A freely available public database, intended as a resource for researchers studying the immune response to SARS-CoV-2, is where the repertoires were released. The material from the prospective study consisted of cDNA or gDNA derived from T cells, B-cell-depleted T cells, or PBMCs.

TCRbeta CDR3 regions were amplified from genomic DNA by means of the immunoSEQ Assay, a bias-controlled multiplex PCR. Regarding the original processing steps: Nucleated cell counts per sample were estimated from amplification of reference gene primers within the assay. To quantify the absolute abundance of each unique TCRbeta CDR3 rearrangement, sequence reads were collapsed and filtered. For each sample, productive Simpson clonality was calculated as the square root of Simpson's diversity index over productive rearrangements. TCRdb's version of the immuneACCESS table is confined to in-frame rearrangements and falls short of the full clone set. An unresolved V gene accounts for under half of the shortfall where checked; the remainder is of unknown origin. V, J and clone size derive from that table, while D and trimming were established from the DNA sequence. The sample table lists 150,000 or so clones, approximately 88% of them with a count of one. The top ten clones comprise about 5% of the sample.

General study outcomes and caveats: The amount of clinical and demographic metadata varied by source and participant and was provided uncurated.

The collaborating institutions used their own protocols to collect whole blood in K2EDTA tubes. For TCRbeta analysis, collaborators shipped samples as frozen whole blood, isolated PBMCs, or DNA extracted from either of those sample types. The sample consisted of peripheral blood. The chain links TRBV6-2 or TRBV6-3 with TRBJ1-4; confidence is insufficient to name the D gene. The sequence came from a human donor in a cohort sampled during active COVID-19. The DNA reads TGTGCCAGCAGTTCGGGAAGCTTTGGGGAAAAACTGTTTTTT. It codes for CASSSGSFGEKLFF.